These 21 T cell receptor beta chains share one sample of origin, sequenced in a study of cytomegalovirus exposure and HLA in healthy donors. Some clones are missing from TCRdb's copy, which holds only in-frame ones; the method was immunoSEQ multiplex PCR. The sample shows about 120,000 clones, 75% to 90% of them seen only once. Sequencing was performed on PBMCs. Every receptor here comes from a man younger than 35 in good health and CMV-seropositive.

The rearrangement joins TRBV7-9 to TRBJ2-7; 8 bases match TRBD1. Trimming removed 0 bases from V and 5 bases from J; junction bases left unmatched: 0. Germline V gene lookup returns CDR1 SEHNR and CDR2 FQNEAQ (reference sequence). CDR3 size: 13 residues. The CDR3 DNA reads as TGTGCCAGCAGCTTAGCGACAGGGGACGAGCAGTACTTC. Encoded protein: CASSLATGDEQYF. The variable domain in full, completed from reference TRBV7-9 and TRBJ2-7, reads DTGVSQNPRHKITKRGQNVTFRCDPISEHNRLYWYRQTLGQGPEFLTYFQNEAQLEKSRLLSDRFSAERPKGSFSTLEIQRTEQGDSAMYLCASSLATGDEQYFGPGTRLTVT.

The CDR3 bases are TGTGCCAGCAGTTTATGGGAACTTGACAGGGGGCCCGGGGAGCTGTTTTTT. Protein sequence: CASSLWELDRGPGELFF. This rearrangement joins TRBV28 to TRBJ2-2, with 10 positions matching TRBD1. Per the germline V gene, CDR1 is MDHEN and CDR2 is SYDVKM. The length of the CDR3 is 17 residues. The V gene end was trimmed by 0 bases and the J gene end by 6 bases; junction bases not matched to a gene: 7.

The chain links TRBV4-2 to TRBJ2-1; a possible D gene is TRBD1 (6 bases). The V and J ends lost 2 bases and 12 bases respectively, with 14 bases between them. The germline CDR1 and CDR2 sequences are LGHNA and YNFKEQ. CDR3 length: 13 residues. The CDR3 protein is CASSQHEQGGQFF. CDR3 in DNA: TGTGCCAGCAGCCAACATGAACAGGGCGGGCAGTTCTTC.

The chain joins TRBV28 to TRBJ2-3, with D possibly being TRBD2 (6 bases). Germline V gives CDR1 MDHEN, CDR2 SYDVKM. This CDR3 comprises 13 residues. Trimming shortened V by 8 bases and J by 2 bases, and 11 bases separated the two germline ends. CDR3 protein: CASLGDFTDTQYF. As DNA, the CDR3 is TGTGCCAGCCTAGGGGACTTCACAGATACGCAGTATTTT.

The chain couples TRBV25-1 to TRBJ2-2; tentative D call: TRBD2 (6 bases). Trimming cost V 6 bases and J 0 bases, with 8 bases left between them. Germline V gives CDR1 MGHDK, CDR2 SYGVNS. CDR3 length: 14 residues. The CDR3 protein is CASRAGTNTGELFF. In DNA form, the CDR3 reads TGTGCCAGCAGAGCGGGTACGAACACCGGGGAGCTGTTTTTT. Filled out from reference TRBV25-1 and TRBJ2-2, the complete variable domain reads EADIYQTPRYLVIGTGKKITLECSQTMGHDKMYWYQQDPGMELHLIHYSYGVNSTEKGDLSSESTVSRIRTEHFPLTLESARPSHTSQYLCASRAGTNTGELFFGEGSRLTVL.

The chain has TRBV6-5 and TRBJ1-6; D is ambiguous. V was shortened by 3 bases and J by 8 bases, with 11 bases between the two germline ends. This CDR3 contains 14 residues. Per the germline V gene, CDR1 is MNHEY and CDR2 is SVGAGI. CDR3 bases: TGTGCCAGCAGTTATAGGGAGAAGGATTCACCCCTCCACTTT. This encodes CASSYREKDSPLHF.

CDR3 bases: TGTGCCAGCAGTTCCGGGACAGGAACCAATTCACCCCTCCACTTT. Residues: CASSSGTGTNSPLHF. This rearrangement joins TRBV2 to TRBJ1-6, with TRBD1 matching 8 bases. Germline assignment: CDR1 SNHLY and CDR2 FYNNEI. V trimming: 5 bases; J trimming: 7 bases; junction bases outside the gene matches: 7. This CDR3 has 15 amino acids.

The rearrangement joins TRBV5-6 to TRBJ2-2; maybe TRBD1 (7 bases). With 0 bases removed from V and 7 bases from J, the gap between germline ends came to 19 bases. The CDR3 has 17 residues. In germline, CDR1 is SGHDT, CDR2 YYEEEE. The CDR3 protein is CASSLAGGTFLGGELFF. As DNA, the CDR3 is TGTGCCAGCAGCTTGGCAGGGGGGACGTTCCTAGGCGGGGAGCTGTTTTTT.

The genes are TRBV27 and TRBJ2-2; a possible D gene is TRBD1 (6 bases). V lost 5 bases, J lost 1 base, and 11 bases lay in between. The CDR3 extends over 15 amino acids. The germline V gene has CDR1 MNHEY and CDR2 SMNVEV (reference sequence). The CDR3 DNA reads as TGTGCCAGCAGTCGGGACATCCTGAACACCGGGGAGCTGTTTTTT. Protein: CASSRDILNTGELFF.

The chain joins TRBV28 to TRBJ1-5; a possible D gene is TRBD1 (6 bases). The CDR3 has 15 amino acids. Germline V gene data show CDR1 as MDHEN and CDR2 as SYDVKM. V dropped 5 bases and J dropped 2 bases, with 13 bases sitting between them. The CDR3 sequence: CASSLGPGGNQPQHF. The CDR3 DNA follows: TGTGCCAGCAGTCTTGGACCAGGGGGCAATCAGCCCCAGCATTTT.

In this sample, this clone turned up a few times. The gene calls are TRBV28 and TRBJ1-2, with D possibly TRBD1 on 6 matching bases. Germline V lookup: CDR1 MDHEN, CDR2 SYDVKM. The CDR3 is made up of 14 amino acids. Trimming pared 8 bases from V and 2 bases from J, leaving 15 bases between. CDR3: CASYSDRRNYGYTF. CDR3 nucleotide sequence: TGTGCCAGCTATTCCGACAGGAGGAACTATGGCTACACCTTC.

The chain couples TRBV10-1 to TRBJ2-1; TRBD2 aligns across 8 bases. CDR1 and CDR2 from the germline V gene are WNHNN and SYGVQD (reference sequence). The V segment lost 3 bases and the J segment 5 bases; nucleotides outside the gene matches: 12. This CDR3 comprises 17 residues. The CDR3 DNA sequence: TGCGCCAGCAGTGATTTATTTACTAGCGGTTCAAACAATGAGCAGTTCTTC. Amino acid sequence: CASSDLFTSGSNNEQFF.

This clone has just a few counts. The chain is built from TRBV7-9 and TRBJ1-2; unclear D gene. CDR1 SEHNR and CDR2 FQNEAQ come from the germline V gene (reference sequence). CDR3 size: 14 residues. V lost 6 bases and J lost 7, with 18 bases in between. CDR3 sequence: CASSSDKDLRGYTF. The CDR3 coding sequence is TGTGCCAGCAGTTCCGACAAGGATCTACGTGGCTACACCTTC.

This clone was recorded only once. The rearrangement links TRBV5-1 to TRBJ1-3, with 10 bases fitting TRBD1. Germline V lookup: CDR1 SGHRS, CDR2 YFSETQ. J gave up 2 bases and V 4 bases, and 9 bases lay outside the gene matches. The CDR3 has 17 residues. CDR3 in amino acids: CASSLGQGHIAGNTIYF. The CDR3, as DNA: TGCGCCAGCAGCCTGGGACAGGGGCACATAGCTGGAAACACCATATATTTT.

CDR3 sequence: CASGLYSGRRGSGANVLTF. The CDR3 DNA follows: TGTGCTAGTGGTTTGTATTCGGGGCGGAGGGGCTCTGGGGCCAACGTCCTGACTTTC. The chain joins TRBV12-5 to TRBJ2-6, with D maybe TRBD2 (6 bases). Germline CDR1 LGHNT, CDR2 FRNRAP. The CDR3 length is 19 residues. The V end lost 2 bases, the J end lost 0 bases, and 17 bases lay between the germline ends.

This clone was recorded once. This sequence joins TRBV11-2 and TRBJ1-2; no firm D call. The CDR3 runs to 15 residues. Germline CDR1 is SGHAT and CDR2 is FQNNGV. Trimming took off 3 bases at V and 0 bases at J, with 11 bases between the two ends. The CDR3 sequence: CASSLIDITNYGYTF. The CDR3 DNA is TGTGCCAGCAGCTTGATAGACATTACTAACTATGGCTACACCTTC. The variable domain in full, with the rest retrieved from reference TRBV11-2 and TRBJ1-2, is EAGVAQSPRYKIIEKRQSVAFWCNPISGHATLYWYQQILGQGPKLLIQFQNNGVVDDSQLPKDRFSAERLKGVDSTLKIQPAKLEDSAVYLCASSLIDITNYGYTFGSGTRLTVV.

The chain is built from TRBV15 and TRBJ2-1, with 8 bases identical to TRBD1. J was trimmed by 8 bases and V by 5 bases; bases with no gene match: 11. CDR3 length: 15 residues. Germline V lookup: CDR1 LNHNV, CDR2 YYDKDF (reference sequence). The CDR3 sequence: CATSEGRQGSDEQFF. In DNA, the CDR3 is TGTGCCACCAGCGAAGGGAGACAGGGGAGCGATGAGCAGTTCTTC.

For the CDR3, the DNA is TGCGCCAGCAGCTTGGGACAGGGGGGCCGGGAAGCTTTCTTT. It encodes CASSLGQGGREAFF. The V call is TRBV5-1, the J call TRBJ1-1; 9 bases fit TRBD1. Germline trimming cut 0 bases from V and 8 bases from J; bases unmatched to any gene: 5. CDR1 and CDR2 (germline): SGHRS, YFSETQ. The CDR3 loop spans 14 amino acids.

The chain is built from TRBV10-3 and TRBJ2-7, with 15 bases matching TRBD2. The CDR3 sequence is 16 residues long. Germline lookup yields CDR1 ENHRY and CDR2 SYGVKD. Losses at the gene ends were 6 bases for V and 2 bases for J; bases not matched to a gene: 5. This CDR3 is CAISPGLAGGTYEQYF. As DNA, the CDR3 is TGTGCCATCAGCCCCGGACTAGCGGGGGGGACCTACGAGCAGTACTTC.

The rearrangement uses TRBV2 and TRBJ2-1, with a tentative D call TRBD1 (6 bases). The CDR3 is 18 amino acids. V was cut by 5 bases and J by 4 bases, with 24 bases left in between. Germline V gives CDR1 SNHLY, CDR2 FYNNEI. CDR3: CASSTNLSRDTFYNEQFF. CDR3 nucleotides: TGTGCCAGCAGTACCAATTTGAGCCGGGACACTTTTTACAATGAGCAGTTCTTC.

The chain recombines TRBV5-6 with TRBJ1-1, with D possibly TRBD1 on 5 matching bases. Germline V gives CDR1 SGHDT, CDR2 YYEEEE. CDR3 size: 14 residues. Trimming stripped 6 bases from V and 8 bases from J, with 20 bases between. Here the CDR3 reads CASTKGLGLVEAFF. CDR3 sequence (DNA): TGTGCCAGCACCAAGGGACTGGGTCTGGTCGAAGCTTTCTTT. Full variable domain (outside the CDR3, taken from reference TRBV5-6 and TRBJ1-1): DAGVTQSPTHLIKTRGQQVTLRCSPKSGHDTVSWYQQALGQGPQFIFQYYEEEERQRGNFPDRFSGHQFPNYSSELNVNALLLGDSALYLCASTKGLGLVEAFFGQGTRLTVV.